The 25 T cell receptor beta chains below come from one sample, sequenced in a study of early stage breast cancer tumors. Produced via immunoSEQ multiplex PCR; TCRdb's table is partial and in-frame only. The sample comprises approximately 70,000 clones, around 80% of which are singletons, and about 4.4% rests with the top ten. Input material: blood. Receptor source: a person aged 40 to 49 with breast cancer.

This chain connects TRBV7-2 to TRBJ2-1; the D gene is possibly TRBD2 (6 bases). Germline CDR1 is SGHTA and CDR2 is FQGNSA. CDR3 size: 15 residues. V lost 1 base and J 7 bases, leaving 14 bases between the germline ends. In DNA form, the CDR3 reads TGTGCCAGCAGCTTAGGAAGGACTACAGGAAATGAGCAGTTCTTC. It is translated as CASSLGRTTGNEQFF.

The chain recombines TRBV28 with TRBJ2-5, with a possible D match to TRBD1 (6 bases). The CDR3 totals 15 residues. Germline assignment: CDR1 MDHEN and CDR2 SYDVKM. Trimming pared 5 bases from V and 4 bases from J, leaving 17 bases between. The CDR3 DNA reads TGTGCCAGCAGTCCCGGCGGACAGAGGAGAGAGACCCAGTACTTC. This encodes CASSPGGQRRETQYF.

Notes on this clone: The identical CDR3 is also encoded by other nucleotide sequences in the sample. The chain has TRBV4-1 and TRBJ1-5; 8 bases are a match to TRBD1. CDR1 and CDR2 (germline): MGHRA, YSYEKL. CDR3 size: 16 residues. Unmatched junction bases numbered 5, after V lost 0 bases and J lost 4 bases. The CDR3 spells CASSQEGRQGNQPQHF. The CDR3 nucleotides read TGCGCCAGCAGCCAAGAAGGCAGACAGGGGAATCAGCCCCAGCATTTT.

This sequence joins TRBV9 and TRBJ1-4; 7 nucleotides line up with TRBD1. The CDR3 covers 15 residues. Germline trimming cut 4 bases from V and 4 bases from J; bases unmatched to any gene: 7. Germline V gene sequence: CDR1 SGDLS, CDR2 YYNGEE. The CDR3 spells CASSPRQGYNEKLFF. CDR3 in DNA: TGTGCCAGCAGCCCCCGACAGGGTTATAATGAAAAACTGTTTTTT.

The chain joins TRBV6-6 to TRBJ1-1, with 7 bases fitting TRBD1. J was trimmed by 1 base and V by 4 bases; bases with no gene match: 9. Germline values: CDR1 MNHNY, CDR2 SVGAGI (reference sequence). The CDR3 extends over 16 amino acids. The CDR3 nucleotides are TGTGCCAGCAGTTCTATTGGACAGGATGGGAACACTGAAGCTTTCTTT. Translating gives CASSSIGQDGNTEAFF.

The chain links TRBV7-3 to TRBJ2-3; D tentatively fits TRBD1 or TRBD2 (5 bases each). This CDR3 comprises 16 residues. CDR1 is SGHTA, CDR2 FQGTGA, per germline. V lost 2 bases and J lost 3, with 15 bases in between. CDR3 region: CASSLVRSGATDTQYF. Written as DNA, the CDR3 is TGTGCCAGCAGCTTAGTCAGGTCCGGGGCTACAGATACGCAGTATTTT.

The chain joins TRBV19 to TRBJ2-2; 7 bases are shared with TRBD1. Unmatched junction bases numbered 11, after V lost 4 bases and J lost 6 bases. CDR1 LNHDA and CDR2 SQIVND come from the germline V gene (reference sequence). This CDR3 is built from 16 residues. The CDR3 DNA sequence: TGTGCCAGTAGTAGGCTAGGGGGCCTAGGGTCCGGGGAGCTGTTTTTT. This codes for CASSRLGGLGSGELFF.

The CDR3 DNA sequence: TGTGCCAGCAGCTCCGGACAGGGACAAGAGACCCAGTACTTC. Encoded protein: CASSSGQGQETQYF. The V gene is TRBV5-4, the J gene TRBJ2-5; 8 nucleotides line up with TRBD1. CDR1 SGHNT and CDR2 YYREEE come from the germline V gene (reference sequence). The length of the CDR3 is 14 residues. J was trimmed by 2 bases and V by 3 bases; bases with no gene match: 3. The full variable domain, with the rest looked up from reference TRBV5-4 and TRBJ2-5, is ETGVTQSPTHLIKTRGQQVTLRCSSQSGHNTVSWYQQALGQGPQFIFQYYREEENGRGNFPPRFSGLQFPNYSSELNVNALELDDSALYLCASSSGQGQETQYFGPGTRLLVL.

The chain joins TRBV7-9 to TRBJ1-3, with no clear D. The CDR3 spans 16 residues. Germline assignment: CDR1 SEHNR and CDR2 FQNEAQ (reference sequence). The ends were cut back, 5 bases at V and 2 bases at J, with 16 bases in the middle. CDR3 in amino acids: CASSGRASETGNTIYF. The CDR3 DNA sequence: TGTGCCAGCAGCGGGAGGGCCTCAGAGACTGGAAACACCATATATTTT.

The rearrangement uses TRBV6-5 and TRBJ2-7, with D maybe TRBD2 (5 bases). Germline values: CDR1 MNHEY, CDR2 SVGAGI. This CDR3 is 13 amino acids long. V was shortened by 0 bases and J by 5 bases, with 8 bases between the two germline ends. CDR3 sequence: CASSYSRGHEQYF. For the CDR3, the DNA is TGTGCCAGCAGTTACTCCCGCGGGCACGAGCAGTACTTC.

The gene calls are TRBV7-3 and TRBJ1-4; maybe TRBD1 (5 bases). Looked up from germline, CDR1 is SGHTA and CDR2 is FQGTGA. V gave up 2 bases and J gave up 7 bases, with 23 bases separating them. The CDR3 consists of 18 residues. In DNA form, the CDR3 reads TGTGCCAGCAGCTTAGAGCCGTTCGACAGCAGCGGATCTGAAAAACTGTTTTTT. This codes for CASSLEPFDSSGSEKLFF.

This rearrangement joins TRBV5-8 to TRBJ1-2; no clear D. This CDR3 region has 13 residues. Trimming cost V 2 bases and J 3 bases, with 8 bases left between them. CDR1 SGHTS and CDR2 YDEGEE come from the germline V gene. CDR3 sequence: CASSFSQYYGYTF. The CDR3 nucleotides are TGTGCCAGCAGCTTTTCACAGTACTATGGCTACACCTTC.

V usage is TRBV6-1 and J usage is TRBJ2-7, with D possibly being TRBD1 (6 bases). The germline V gene encodes CDR1 MNHNS and CDR2 SASEGT. The CDR3 extends over 14 amino acids. Between the trimmed V and J ends, which lost 7 bases and 7 bases, there was a span of 20 bases. The CDR3 DNA reads TGTGCCAGCACCCAATATTCACAGGGTTTTGAGCAGTACTTC. This codes for CASTQYSQGFEQYF.

This chain uses TRBV7-3 with TRBJ2-5, with 16 bases aligning to TRBD2. Germline loops: CDR1 SGHTA, CDR2 FQGTGA. Germline trimming cut 5 bases from V and 5 bases from J; bases unmatched to any gene: 8. The CDR3 loop spans 17 amino acids. The CDR3 is CASSRGTSGRAGETQYF. The CDR3 region has the DNA TGTGCCAGCAGCCGAGGGACTAGCGGGAGGGCAGGGGAGACCCAGTACTTC.

This chain links TRBV29-1 with TRBJ2-1; a possible D gene is TRBD2 (7 bases). Trimming removed 1 base from V and 12 bases from J, with 16 bases in between. Germline V gene sequence: CDR1 SQVTM, CDR2 ANQGSEA. This CDR3 comprises 13 residues. DNA of the CDR3: TGCAGCGTTGAAGTCGTTGAGGGAGGGGGGCAGTTCTTC. Protein: CSVEVVEGGGQFF.

The chain couples TRBV29-1 to TRBJ2-6; TRBD2 agrees at 10 bases. Germline values: CDR1 SQVTM, CDR2 ANQGSEA. The V gene end was trimmed by 5 bases and the J gene end by 0 bases; junction bases not matched to a gene: 7. This CDR3 region has 17 residues. The CDR3 loop reads CSVPIAGGLSGANVLTF. CDR3 bases: TGCAGCGTTCCAATAGCGGGAGGACTCTCTGGGGCCAACGTCCTGACTTTC.

This chain links TRBV18 with TRBJ2-5; D call uncertain. The CDR3 runs 13 residues. Germline V CDR1 and CDR2: KGHSH, LQKENI. Trimming shortened V by 3 bases and J by 3 bases, and 8 bases separated the two germline ends. This chain's CDR3 is CASSPGLEETQYF. The CDR3 nucleotides are TGTGCCAGCTCACCTGGGTTGGAAGAGACCCAGTACTTC.

This chain connects TRBV6-6 to TRBJ1-5; TRBD1 might be the D (5 bases). CDR1 and CDR2 (germline): MNHNY, SVGAGI (reference sequence). The CDR3 extends over 16 amino acids. Trimming cost V 4 bases and J 0 bases, with 13 bases left between them. The CDR3 sequence: CASSLEGVYSNQPQHF. The CDR3, as DNA: TGTGCCAGCAGTTTGGAAGGGGTTTATAGCAATCAGCCCCAGCATTTT.

The chain links TRBV28 to TRBJ2-7, with D uncertain. Trimming took 3 bases from V and 3 from J, leaving 9 bases between them. Per germline, CDR1 MDHEN and CDR2 SYDVKM. CDR3 length equals 13 residues. The CDR3 here is CASSLSLVYEQYF. As DNA, the CDR3 is TGTGCCAGCAGTTTGTCTTTGGTCTACGAGCAGTACTTC.

This rearrangement joins TRBV5-1 to TRBJ2-7; D possibly corresponds to TRBD1 (5 bases). Germline assignment: CDR1 SGHRS and CDR2 YFSETQ. The length of the CDR3 is 13 residues. V was cut by 6 bases and J by 4 bases, with 14 bases left in between. This chain's CDR3 is CASTLGQGYEQYF. In DNA form, the CDR3 reads TGCGCCAGCACCCTCGGGCAGGGTTACGAGCAGTACTTC.

The genes are TRBV5-4 and TRBJ2-3; 11 bases agree with TRBD2. This CDR3 is built from 15 residues. Trimming at V came to 4 bases and at J to 3 bases, leaving 4 bases not matched to a gene. Per the germline V gene, CDR1 is SGHNT and CDR2 is YYREEE (reference sequence). CDR3 bases: TGTGCCAGCAGCGACCGGACTAGCGGGACAGATACGCAGTATTTT. Translation: CASSDRTSGTDTQYF.

This clone has only one observation. The chain is built from TRBV9 and TRBJ2-3, with D possibly being TRBD2 (6 bases). Germline V CDR1 and CDR2: SGDLS, YYNGEE. V was cut by 7 bases and J by 4 bases, with 10 bases left in between. The CDR3 extends over 12 amino acids. The CDR3 region is CASSRDADTQYF. The DNA of the CDR3 is TGTGCCAGCTCGCGGGACGCAGATACGCAGTATTTT.

The CDR3 region is CASSLSGGGQPQHF. CDR3 DNA: TGTGCCAGCAGTTTATCCGGGGGGGGTCAGCCCCAGCATTTT. The chain combines TRBV28 with TRBJ1-5; possibly TRBD1 for D (5 bases). The ends were cut back, 1 base at V and 6 bases at J, with 10 bases in the middle. From germline, CDR1 is MDHEN and CDR2 SYDVKM. This CDR3 has 14 residues. Variable domain in full (rest from reference TRBV28 and TRBJ1-5): DVKVTQSSRYLVKRTGEKVFLECVQDMDHENMFWYRQDPGLGLRLIYFSYDVKMKEKGDIPEGYSVSREKKERFSLILESASTNQTSMYLCASSLSGGGQPQHFGDGTRLSIL.

The chain is built from TRBV7-9 and TRBJ2-5; 7 nucleotides line up with TRBD2. The CDR3 has 15 residues. Germline V gene sequence: CDR1 SEHNR, CDR2 FQNEAQ (reference sequence). Trimming cost V 4 bases and J 1 base; bases outside gene matches: 6. CDR3 in DNA: TGTGCCAGCAGCTACAGCGGGGTCGGCCAAGAGACCCAGTACTTC. Its protein product is CASSYSGVGQETQYF. Together with reference TRBV7-9 and TRBJ2-5, the CDR3 gives the full variable domain: DTGVSQNPRHKITKRGQNVTFRCDPISEHNRLYWYRQTLGQGPEFLTYFQNEAQLEKSRLLSDRFSAERPKGSFSTLEIQRTEQGDSAMYLCASSYSGVGQETQYFGPGTRLLVL.

The V call is TRBV20-1, the J call TRBJ2-3; D ambiguous. V was shortened by 3 bases and J by 1 base, with 2 bases between the two germline ends. Germline loops: CDR1 DFQATT, CDR2 SNEGSKA (reference sequence). The CDR3 contains 11 residues. CDR3 DNA: TGCAGTGCTAGCCGCACAGATACGCAGTATTTT. Translating gives CSASRTDTQYF.